This section outlines one T cell receptor (beta chain) sequence together with its context. In the original workflow: Amplification from reference gene primers served as the basis for estimated nucleated cell counts. Produced via immunoSEQ multiplex PCR; TCRdb's table is partial and in-frame only. D and trimming come from the DNA, and the V and J calls and clone size come from that table. The profile shows 70,000 to 95,000 clones, approximately 90% of them singletons. Enrollment of patients from Seattle took place during active infection, with longitudinal follow-up. The entry originates in a study of blood T cell repertoires in COVID-19. About the research overall: Acute and convalescent COVID-19 specimens originated in the United States, Italy and Spain. PBMCs, B-cell-depleted T cells, or T cells provided the cDNA or gDNA that made up the material.

The receptor comes from a man aged 45-65 years with COVID-19, enrolled during active disease. Sequenced material: peripheral blood.

The CDR3 bases are TGTGCCAGCAGCCCTATTTACAATGAGCAGTTCTTC. It encodes CASSPIYNEQFF. This chain connects TRBV28 to TRBJ2-1; D uncertain. This CDR3 has 12 amino acids. V lost 6 bases, J lost 4 bases, and 7 bases lay in between. Germline CDR1 reads MDHEN; CDR2 reads SYDVKM. Variable domain in full (rest from reference TRBV28 and TRBJ2-1): DVKVTQSSRYLVKRTGEKVFLECVQDMDHENMFWYRQDPGLGLRLIYFSYDVKMKEKGDIPEGYSVSREKKERFSLILESASTNQTSMYLCASSPIYNEQFFGPGTRLTVL.